These 27 T cell receptor beta chains came from one sample sequenced in a study of blood T cell dynamics during melanoma immunotherapy. The data were produced by immunoSEQ multiplex PCR, yet TCRdb's version contains in-frame clones alone and is incomplete. Of about 15,000 clones listed, roughly 89% were seen once; the top ten hold around 8%. The time point here: week 3, after first cycle of checkpoint inhibitor. Sequencing used blood, obtained from a patient treated with checkpoint blockade. The origin of the receptors is a human donor with melanoma.

The V call is TRBV28, the J call TRBJ1-5; D perhaps matches TRBD1 (5 bases). In germline, CDR1 is MDHEN, CDR2 SYDVKM. The CDR3 extends over 17 amino acids. V was pared by 4 bases and J by 0 bases, with 16 bases between. The CDR3 spells CASSYGGSRYSNQPQHF. CDR3 sequence (DNA): TGTGCCAGCAGTTACGGGGGGTCTAGATATAGCAATCAGCCCCAGCATTTT.

This clone was seen only once. The CDR3 loop is CASSDSLGNGYTF. In nucleotides, the CDR3 is TGTGCCAGCAGTGACTCATTAGGAAACGGCTACACCTTC. V gene TRBV6-4 combines with J gene TRBJ1-2; D is undetermined. Germline V gene lookup returns CDR1 MRHNA and CDR2 SNTAGT. Trimming took 0 bases from V and 8 from J, leaving 10 bases between them. The CDR3 runs 13 residues.

CDR3 region: CASSEYRSAQPQHF. In nucleotides, the CDR3 is TGTGCCAGCAGTGAATATAGGTCTGCTCAGCCCCAGCATTTT. V gene TRBV2 combines with J gene TRBJ1-5; no firm D call. Germline assignment: CDR1 SNHLY and CDR2 FYNNEI. This CDR3 comprises 14 residues. The V gene lost 2 bases and the J gene lost 6 bases, with 11 bases spanning the gap.

The rearrangement joins TRBV7-9 to TRBJ2-3; 8 nucleotides match TRBD1. CDR1 and CDR2 (germline): SEHNR, FQNEAQ (reference sequence). Trimming took 3 bases from V and 2 from J; bases not matched to a gene: 4. This CDR3 spans 15 amino acids. The CDR3 nucleotides read TGTGCCAGCAGCTTGAGGCAGGGGGCCACAGATACGCAGTATTTT. It yields the protein CASSLRQGATDTQYF.

The genes are TRBV11-1 and TRBJ2-7; 7 bases are a match to TRBD2. This CDR3 region has 14 residues. The germline V gene has CDR1 SGHAT and CDR2 FQDESV (reference sequence). V trimming: 2 bases; J trimming: 6 bases; junction bases outside the gene matches: 7. The CDR3 DNA reads TGTGCCAGCAGCTTACTGGCGGGAGTTGGCGAGCAGTACTTC. This sequence encodes CASSLLAGVGEQYF.

This clone has more than one count but fewer than ten. This chain uses TRBV4-3 with TRBJ2-3; D is undetermined. Trimming removed 1 base at V and 5 bases at J, with 25 bases between. The CDR3 totals 19 residues. Germline assignment: CDR1 LGHNA and CDR2 YSLEER. The CDR3 DNA follows: TGCGCCAGCAGCCAAGTGCCCCCCCGTTACCCAAGCTTAGGAGATACGCAGTATTTT. It translates to CASSQVPPRYPSLGDTQYF.

The rearrangement uses TRBV7-2 and TRBJ2-5; TRBD2 matches 12 bases. Germline V gene data show CDR1 as SGHTA and CDR2 as FQGNSA. The CDR3 spans 15 residues. The V segment lost 5 bases and the J segment 5 bases; nucleotides outside the gene matches: 6. This CDR3 reads CASSETTSGRETQYF. The DNA for the CDR3 is TGTGCCAGCAGCGAAACCACTAGCGGGAGGGAGACCCAGTACTTC.

The CDR3 sequence is CASSYSGGSSYEQYF. The CDR3 DNA is TGTGCCAGCAGTTATAGCGGGGGCTCCTCCTACGAGCAGTACTTC. V and J are TRBV11-1 and TRBJ2-7; TRBD2 agrees at 9 bases. The CDR3 spans 15 residues. Germline V lookup: CDR1 SGHAT, CDR2 FQDESV (reference sequence). The junction had 6 bases not matched to a gene; V was cut back by 6 bases and J by 0 bases.

The chain joins TRBV2 to TRBJ2-7; 11 bases map to TRBD2. Germline-derived CDR1 and CDR2 are SNHLY and FYNNEI. With V trimmed by 6 bases and J by 4 bases, 14 bases remained unmatched. The CDR3 is 17 amino acids. The CDR3, as DNA: TGTGCCAGCAGGCCAACTCAACTAGCGGGAGAAAGGTACGAGCAGTACTTC. This gives the protein CASRPTQLAGERYEQYF.

The V and J genes are TRBV19 and TRBJ1-5, with TRBD1 matching 7 bases. V trimming: 5 bases; J trimming: 5 bases; junction bases outside the gene matches: 6. There are 14 residues in the CDR3. Germline CDR1 reads LNHDA; CDR2 reads SQIVND (reference sequence). The DNA for the CDR3 is TGTGCCAGTAGTTTGGACAGGTTAGATCAGCCCCAGCATTTT. Translation: CASSLDRLDQPQHF.

In its sample, this clone was seen once. This rearrangement joins TRBV28 to TRBJ2-1; 7 nucleotides line up with TRBD1. Losses at the gene ends were 6 bases for V and 4 bases for J; bases not matched to a gene: 9. CDR3 length: 15 amino acids. Germline CDR1 is MDHEN and CDR2 is SYDVKM. This chain's CDR3 is CASSTPGTVYNEQFF. The CDR3 DNA follows: TGTGCCAGCAGCACTCCCGGGACAGTTTACAATGAGCAGTTCTTC. The full variable domain, in which reference TRBV28 and TRBJ2-1 provide the parts outside the CDR3, is DVKVTQSSRYLVKRTGEKVFLECVQDMDHENMFWYRQDPGLGLRLIYFSYDVKMKEKGDIPEGYSVSREKKERFSLILESASTNQTSMYLCASSTPGTVYNEQFFGPGTRLTVL.

This chain uses TRBV19 with TRBJ2-7, with 8 bases identical to TRBD1. Germline V lookup: CDR1 LNHDA, CDR2 SQIVND (reference sequence). The ends lost 3 bases at V and 8 bases at J; junction bases unmatched: 12. This CDR3 contains 15 residues. In DNA, the CDR3 is TGTGCCAGTAGTATGGGGACAGGCCCTCCTACTCAGCAGTACTTC. This translates into CASSMGTGPPTQQYF.

This clone was recorded once. The chain couples TRBV7-8 to TRBJ2-5; 11 nucleotides align to TRBD2. J gave up 7 bases and V 1 base, and 17 bases lay outside the gene matches. CDR3 size: 19 residues. Germline V gives CDR1 SGHVS, CDR2 FQNEAQ. The CDR3 nucleotides are TGTGCCAGCAGCTTAGTTCGACGGACTAGCGGGTATTGGGGGGGGACCCAGTACTTC. This translates into CASSLVRRTSGYWGGTQYF.

The J gene is TRBJ2-3, the V gene TRBV29-1, with TRBD1 as a possible D gene (6 bases). The CDR3 spans 14 residues. CDR1 and CDR2 from the germline V gene are SQVTM and ANQGSEA. Trimming left V 4 bases short and J 5 bases short, with 16 bases between. CDR3 residues: CSVVGQGLGDTQYF. DNA for the CDR3: TGCAGCGTTGTAGGTCAGGGGTTAGGAGATACGCAGTATTTT.

This clone has a single count. V usage is TRBV9 and J usage is TRBJ2-7; no clear D. The CDR3 is 13 amino acids. Deletions cut 0 bases from V and 3 bases from J, with 7 bases between. Per germline, CDR1 SGDLS and CDR2 YYNGEE. CDR3 in amino acids: CASSVEGLYEQYF. CDR3 DNA: TGTGCCAGCAGCGTAGAGGGTCTCTACGAGCAGTACTTC.

The chain has TRBV27 and TRBJ1-5; D remains ambiguous. Trimming stripped 6 bases from V and 2 bases from J, with 5 bases between. Germline CDR1 is MNHEY and CDR2 is SMNVEV (reference sequence). CDR3 length equals 12 residues. CDR3 loop: CASRLGNQPQHF. In DNA, the CDR3 is TGTGCCAGCAGGCTTGGCAATCAGCCCCAGCATTTT.

V and J are TRBV28 and TRBJ2-1, with 8 bases that match TRBD2. CDR1 and CDR2 from the germline V gene are MDHEN and SYDVKM. The J segment lost 0 bases and the V segment lost 6 bases, leaving 7 bases of the junction unmatched. CDR3 length: 16 amino acids. Here the CDR3 reads CASSPGLGVSYNEQFF. CDR3 bases: TGTGCCAGCAGCCCGGGACTAGGGGTCTCCTACAATGAGCAGTTCTTC.

J is TRBJ2-5 and V is TRBV4-2; 13 bases map to TRBD2. V dropped 5 bases and J dropped 9; count of bases not matched to a gene: 9. CDR1 and CDR2 (germline): LGHNA, YNFKEQ. The CDR3 totals 15 residues. The CDR3 region is CASSEGLAGVVPQYF. CDR3 nucleotides: TGTGCCAGCAGCGAAGGACTAGCGGGAGTGGTGCCCCAGTACTTC.

The chain employs TRBV7-2 and TRBJ1-2; 7 bases match TRBD1. Germline CDR1 reads SGHTA; CDR2 reads FQGNSA. The CDR3 consists of 15 residues. Trimming cost V 4 bases and J 4 bases; bases outside gene matches: 9. The CDR3 loop reads CASSSPGQKSYGYTF. For the CDR3, the DNA is TGTGCCAGCAGCTCCCCGGGACAGAAATCCTATGGCTACACCTTC.

This clone was counted a few times. The V call is TRBV9, the J call TRBJ2-2; possibly TRBD1 for D (6 bases). The V and J ends lost 2 bases and 1 base respectively, with 9 bases between them. The CDR3 covers 15 residues. Germline CDR1 SGDLS, CDR2 YYNGEE. The CDR3 bases are TGTGCCAGCAGCGTGGGGACAAGGAACACCGGGGAGCTGTTTTTT. This gives the protein CASSVGTRNTGELFF.

V usage is TRBV7-3 and J usage is TRBJ2-6; a possible D gene is TRBD1 (5 bases). CDR3 size: 16 residues. Between the trimmed V and J ends, which lost 5 bases and 2 bases, there was a span of 13 bases. CDR1 and CDR2 from the germline V gene are SGHTA and FQGTGA. The CDR3 region has the DNA TGTGCCAGCAGCCCGGACATCCTTCCTGGGGCCAACGTCCTGACTTTC. Encoded protein: CASSPDILPGANVLTF.

This rearrangement joins TRBV6-5 to TRBJ2-1; TRBD2 matches at 9 bases. Germline-derived CDR1 and CDR2 are MNHEY and SVGAGI. The CDR3 extends over 15 amino acids. Unmatched junction bases numbered 3, after V lost 6 bases and J lost 0 bases. The CDR3: CASRFSGSSYNEQFF. The CDR3 DNA reads TGTGCCAGCAGATTTAGCGGGAGCTCCTACAATGAGCAGTTCTTC.

The chain uses TRBV11-2 and TRBJ2-3, with D perhaps matching TRBD2 (6 bases). With 2 bases removed from V and 1 base from J, the gap between germline ends came to 19 bases. The CDR3 loop spans 18 amino acids. Germline CDR1 and CDR2: SGHAT and FQNNGV. CDR3: CASSLPSGGDLRTDTQYF. CDR3 in DNA: TGTGCCAGCAGCTTACCCTCGGGCGGGGACTTACGCACAGATACGCAGTATTTT.

The chain employs TRBV7-2 and TRBJ1-2, with TRBD1 matching 8 bases. V trimming: 1 base; J trimming: 9 bases; junction bases outside the gene matches: 7. The CDR3 consists of 14 residues. Germline V CDR1 and CDR2: SGHTA, FQGNSA. CDR3 coding DNA: TGTGCCAGCAGCTTAGGACAGGGGACTCTTAGCTACACCTTC. Residues: CASSLGQGTLSYTF.

This clone was picked up one time. This chain joins TRBV2 and TRBJ2-3; maybe TRBD2 (6 bases). Looked up from germline, CDR1 is SNHLY and CDR2 is FYNNEI. V was trimmed by 7 bases and J by 4 bases, leaving 18 bases between them. The CDR3 has 15 residues. The CDR3 DNA follows: TGTGCCAGCACTCTTCTAACGGGAGTCTCAGATACGCAGTATTTT. This translates into CASTLLTGVSDTQYF.

This clone has a handful of counts. CDR3 nucleotides: TGTGCCAGCACCGGGACGGCGGGCTACGAGCAGTACTTC. This codes for CASTGTAGYEQYF. V is TRBV28 and J is TRBJ2-7; tentatively, D is TRBD1 or TRBD2 (5 bases each). The germline V gene has CDR1 MDHEN and CDR2 SYDVKM. This CDR3 spans 13 amino acids. Deletions cut 7 bases from V and 3 bases from J, with 13 bases between.

The chain uses TRBV7-6 and TRBJ2-7, with TRBD2 as a possible D gene (6 bases). Trimming removed 5 bases from V and 2 bases from J, with 28 bases in between. This CDR3 spans 19 amino acids. The V gene's germline CDR1 is SGHVS and CDR2 FNYEAQ. The DNA of the CDR3 is TGTGCCAGCAGCCCACATCGCCGGAGGGGCCGGGAGAGTACCTACGAGCAGTACTTC. Amino acids: CASSPHRRRGRESTYEQYF. The complete variable domain, with remaining parts taken from reference TRBV7-6 and TRBJ2-7, reads GAGVSQSPRYKVTKRGQDVALRCDPISGHVSLYWYRQALGQGPEFLTYFNYEAQQDKSGLPNDRFSAERPEGSISTLTIQRTEQRDSAMYRCASSPHRRRGRESTYEQYFGPGTRLTVT.